This is a list of T cell receptor beta chains from one sample in a study of CD8+CD57+ T cells in acquired aplastic anemia. Via MiXCR, TCRdb re-called the reads, giving one row per CDR3 protein. Of roughly 200,000 distinct CDR3 sequences listed, about three fifths are singletons. The sample was sorted CD4+, CD8+, or CD8+CD57+ T cells (not recorded which) from PBMCs. These receptors all come from a human donor with aplastic anemia. Each CDR3 is given with its conserved first and last residue. A D gene is named only where the DNA matches it firmly. Not every row has a clone size; where given, it reads once, few, many or a size class.

clone_size: NA; v_call: TRBV10-3; j_call: TRBJ2-3; d_call: NA; cdr3_length: 11; cdr3_aa: CAISVSDTQYF; cdr3_nt: TGTGCCATCAGTGTCTCGGATACGCAGTATTTT
clone_size: NA; v_call: TRBV2; j_call: TRBJ2-2; d_call: TRBD1; cdr3_length: 16; cdr3_aa: CASIKTGQGITGELFF; cdr3_nt: TGTGCCAGCATTAAAACGGGACAGGGAATCACCGGGGAGCTGTTTTTT
clone_size: NA; v_call: TRBV28; j_call: TRBJ2-7; d_call: NA; cdr3_length: 12; cdr3_aa: CASSPYRQEQYF; cdr3_nt: TGTGCCAGCAGTCCCTACCGGCAAGAGCAGTACTTC
clone_size: once; v_call: TRBV20-1; j_call: TRBJ1-4; d_call: NA; cdr3_length: 12; cdr3_aa: CSAPLQTEKLFF; cdr3_nt: TGCAGTGCTCCGTTACAGACGGAAAAACTGTTTTTT
clone_size: NA; v_call: TRBV19; j_call: TRBJ2-6; d_call: NA; cdr3_length: 16; cdr3_aa: CASSISVSTGANVLTF; cdr3_nt: TGTGCCAGTAGTATTAGTGTTTCAACTGGGGCCAACGTCCTGACTTTC
clone_size: many; v_call: TRBV9; j_call: TRBJ2-7; d_call: NA; cdr3_length: 15; cdr3_aa: CASSVDDSPDYEQYF; cdr3_nt: TGTGCCAGCAGCGTGGACGACTCACCAGACTACGAGCAGTACTTC
clone_size: NA; v_call: TRBV2; j_call: TRBJ2-7; d_call: NA; cdr3_length: 12; cdr3_aa: CASRITIYEQYF; cdr3_nt: TGTGCCAGCAGGATCACGATCTACGAGCAGTACTTC
clone_size: NA; v_call: TRBV7-9; j_call: TRBJ1-4; d_call: TRBD1; cdr3_length: 14; cdr3_aa: CASGRTGGLEKMFF; cdr3_nt: TGTGCCAGCGGCCGGACAGGGGGACTTGAAAAAATGTTTTTT
clone_size: NA; v_call: TRBV7-6; j_call: TRBJ2-3; d_call: NA; cdr3_length: 15; cdr3_aa: CASSLGPSSYNEQYF; cdr3_nt: TGTGCCAGCAGCTTAGGTCCCAGCTCCTACAATGAGCAGTATTTT
clone_size: NA; v_call: TRBV10-3; j_call: TRBJ1-2; d_call: TRBD1; cdr3_length: 13; cdr3_aa: CAISDDRGFGYTF; cdr3_nt: TGTGCCATCAGTGACGACAGGGGGTTTGGCTACACCTTC
clone_size: once; v_call: TRBV20-1; j_call: TRBJ1-1; d_call: NA; cdr3_length: 15; cdr3_aa: CSAIRDTWPATEAFF; cdr3_nt: TGCAGTGCTATACGGGACACTTGGCCGGCGACTGAAGCTTTCTTT
clone_size: NA; v_call: TRBV7-2; j_call: TRBJ2-5; d_call: TRBD1; cdr3_length: 17; cdr3_aa: CASRSGTGVPNQETQYF; cdr3_nt: TGCGCCAGCAGGTCCGGGACAGGGGTCCCTAACCAAGAGACCCAGTACTTC
clone_size: NA; v_call: TRBV7-8; j_call: TRBJ1-1; d_call: NA; cdr3_length: 17; cdr3_aa: CASSSPPGRTLNTEAFF; cdr3_nt: TGTGCCAGCAGCTCCCCTCCGGGACGGACCTTGAACACTGAAGCTTTCTTT
clone_size: NA; v_call: TRBV19; j_call: TRBJ1-1; d_call: TRBD1; cdr3_length: 14; cdr3_aa: CASRDRGVGTEAFF; cdr3_nt: TGTGCCAGTAGGGACAGGGGGGTAGGTACTGAAGCTTTCTTT
clone_size: many; v_call: TRBV5-1; j_call: TRBJ2-1; d_call: NA; cdr3_length: 11; cdr3_aa: CASHSYNEQFF; cdr3_nt: TGCGCCAGCCACTCCTACAATGAGCAGTTCTTC
clone_size: NA; v_call: TRBV24-1; j_call: TRBJ2-1; d_call: TRBD2; cdr3_length: 12; cdr3_aa: CATRGGDNEQFF; cdr3_nt: TGTGCCACCCGGGGAGGGGACAATGAGCAGTTCTTC
clone_size: NA; v_call: TRBV10-3; j_call: TRBJ1-3; d_call: NA; cdr3_length: 15; cdr3_aa: CAIRDAVGTGNTIYF; cdr3_nt: TGTGCCATCAGAGACGCGGTGGGGACAGGAAACACCATATATTTT
clone_size: few; v_call: TRBV2; j_call: TRBJ2-6; d_call: TRBD1; cdr3_length: 15; cdr3_aa: CASRTGAAGANVLTF; cdr3_nt: TGTGCCAGCAGGACAGGGGCGGCAGGGGCCAACGTCCTGACTTTC
clone_size: NA; v_call: TRBV20-1; j_call: TRBJ2-7; d_call: NA; cdr3_length: 11; cdr3_aa: CSADWGNEQYF; cdr3_nt: TGCAGTGCTGATTGGGGGAACGAGCAGTACTTC
clone_size: many; v_call: TRBV9; j_call: TRBJ1-1; d_call: NA; cdr3_length: 14; cdr3_aa: CASSVGFRGTEAFF; cdr3_nt: TGTGCCAGCAGCGTAGGTTTCCGGGGGACTGAAGCTTTCTTT
clone_size: NA; v_call: TRBV5-1; j_call: TRBJ1-2; d_call: TRBD1; cdr3_length: 14; cdr3_aa: CASSLGGQIYGYTF; cdr3_nt: TGCGCCAGCAGCCTCGGGGGACAGATTTATGGCTACACCTTC
clone_size: many; v_call: TRBV19; j_call: TRBJ1-6; d_call: NA; cdr3_length: 14; cdr3_aa: CASSTWTANSPLHF; cdr3_nt: TGTGCCAGTAGTACATGGACGGCCAATTCACCCCTCCACTTT
clone_size: NA; v_call: TRBV20-1; j_call: TRBJ1-4; d_call: TRBD1; cdr3_length: 14; cdr3_aa: CSAYTGDANEKLFF; cdr3_nt: TGCAGTGCTTACACAGGGGATGCTAATGAAAAACTGTTTTTT
clone_size: NA; v_call: TRBV5-1; j_call: TRBJ2-7; d_call: NA; cdr3_length: 16; cdr3_aa: CASSLVGGTVTYEQYF; cdr3_nt: TGCGCCAGCAGCTTGGTGGGCGGGACAGTTACTTACGAGCAGTACTTC
clone_size: many; v_call: TRBV2; j_call: TRBJ2-5; d_call: NA; cdr3_length: 15; cdr3_aa: CASSEPREVQETQYF; cdr3_nt: TGTGCCAGCAGTGAGCCAAGAGAAGTTCAAGAGACCCAGTACTTC
clone_size: NA; v_call: TRBV5-1; j_call: TRBJ2-3; d_call: NA; cdr3_length: 15; cdr3_aa: CASSLVQGGADTQYF; cdr3_nt: TGCGCCAGCAGCTTGGTCCAGGGCGGGGCAGATACGCAGTATTTT
clone_size: NA; v_call: TRBV2; j_call: TRBJ1-3; d_call: TRBD1; cdr3_length: 16; cdr3_aa: CASTSGTGQSGNTIYF; cdr3_nt: TGTGCCAGCACCTCGGGGACAGGGCAATCTGGAAACACCATATATTTT
clone_size: NA; v_call: TRBV20-1; j_call: TRBJ2-1; d_call: TRBD2; cdr3_length: 15; cdr3_aa: CSASPPTSGPAEQFF; cdr3_nt: TGCAGTGCTAGTCCCCCTACTAGCGGACCTGCAGAGCAGTTCTTC
clone_size: few; v_call: TRBV12-3/TRBV12-4; j_call: TRBJ1-1; d_call: TRBD1; cdr3_length: 14; cdr3_aa: CASRTGDVSTEAFF; cdr3_nt: TGTGCCAGCAGGACAGGGGATGTTAGCACTGAAGCTTTCTTT
clone_size: NA; v_call: TRBV7-9; j_call: TRBJ2-3; d_call: NA; cdr3_length: 14; cdr3_aa: CASSMELSTDTQYF; cdr3_nt: TGTGCCAGCAGCATGGAGTTAAGCACAGATACGCAGTATTTT
clone_size: NA; v_call: TRBV2; j_call: TRBJ1-3; d_call: NA; cdr3_length: 15; cdr3_aa: CASTGPLSSGNTIYF; cdr3_nt: TGTGCCAGCACCGGACCCCTGAGCTCTGGAAACACCATATATTTT
clone_size: few; v_call: TRBV24-1; j_call: TRBJ1-5; d_call: NA; cdr3_length: 14; cdr3_aa: CATSDPGAGQPQHF; cdr3_nt: TGTGCCACCAGTGATCCGGGGGCAGGACAGCCCCAGCATTTT
clone_size: NA; v_call: TRBV29-1; j_call: TRBJ2-5; d_call: NA; cdr3_length: 14; cdr3_aa: CSAGRLEYQETQYF; cdr3_nt: TGCAGCGCGGGGAGACTAGAGTATCAAGAGACCCAGTACTTC
clone_size: NA; v_call: TRBV5-1; j_call: TRBJ1-2; d_call: NA; cdr3_length: 13; cdr3_aa: CASSLPWEDGYTF; cdr3_nt: TGCGCCAGCAGCTTACCGTGGGAGGATGGCTACACCTTC
clone_size: NA; v_call: TRBV9; j_call: TRBJ1-2; d_call: NA; cdr3_length: 12; cdr3_aa: CASGAGDYGYTF; cdr3_nt: TGTGCCAGTGGGGCTGGGGACTATGGCTACACCTTC
clone_size: NA; v_call: TRBV20-1; j_call: TRBJ1-5; d_call: NA; cdr3_length: 14; cdr3_aa: CSAISGRVNQPQHF; cdr3_nt: TGCAGTGCTATTTCGGGGCGGGTCAATCAGCCCCAGCATTTT
clone_size: many; v_call: TRBV7-9; j_call: TRBJ1-2; d_call: NA; cdr3_length: 14; cdr3_aa: CASSLNPVLYGYTF; cdr3_nt: TGTGCCAGCAGCTTAAATCCCGTCCTCTATGGCTACACCTTC
clone_size: NA; v_call: TRBV29-1; j_call: TRBJ2-2; d_call: NA; cdr3_length: 11; cdr3_aa: CSVPGTGELFF; cdr3_nt: TGCAGCGTTCCAGGTACCGGGGAGCTGTTTTTT
clone_size: few; v_call: TRBV24-1; j_call: TRBJ1-5; d_call: NA; cdr3_length: 12; cdr3_aa: CATSDPIGAQHF; cdr3_nt: TGTGCCACCAGTGACCCCATCGGAGCCCAGCATTTT
clone_size: NA; v_call: TRBV7-2; j_call: TRBJ2-2; d_call: NA; cdr3_length: 14; cdr3_aa: CASSLEGGAGELFF; cdr3_nt: TGTGCCAGCAGCTTAGAGGGCGGGGCCGGGGAGCTGTTTTTT
clone_size: many; v_call: TRBV6-6; j_call: TRBJ2-1; d_call: NA; cdr3_length: 14; cdr3_aa: CASSYGGTHNEQFF; cdr3_nt: TGTGCCAGCAGTTACGGGGGAACCCACAATGAGCAGTTCTTC
clone_size: few; v_call: TRBV9; j_call: TRBJ2-3; d_call: TRBD2; cdr3_length: 15; cdr3_aa: CASKSGLQTTDTQYF; cdr3_nt: TGTGCCAGCAAGTCGGGACTACAGACCACAGATACGCAGTATTTT
clone_size: NA; v_call: TRBV7-2; j_call: TRBJ2-1; d_call: NA; cdr3_length: 14; cdr3_aa: CASSLARDRNEQFF; cdr3_nt: TGTGCCAGCAGCTTAGCCCGGGATCGCAATGAGCAGTTCTTC
clone_size: NA; v_call: TRBV19; j_call: TRBJ1-5; d_call: TRBD1; cdr3_length: 14; cdr3_aa: CASSIPGGGQPQHF; cdr3_nt: TGTGCCAGTAGTATACCAGGGGGGGGTCAGCCCCAGCATTTT
clone_size: NA; v_call: TRBV7-9; j_call: TRBJ1-2; d_call: NA; cdr3_length: 12; cdr3_aa: CASSLEGHGYTF; cdr3_nt: TGTGCCAGCAGCTTAGAGGGCCATGGCTACACCTTC
clone_size: many; v_call: TRBV4-1; j_call: TRBJ2-6; d_call: NA; cdr3_length: 16; cdr3_aa: CASSQDPPAGANVLTF; cdr3_nt: TGCGCCAGCAGCCAAGATCCCCCTGCTGGGGCCAACGTCCTGACTTTC
clone_size: NA; v_call: TRBV5-1; j_call: TRBJ2-1; d_call: TRBD2; cdr3_length: 15; cdr3_aa: CASGTSGSSYNEQFF; cdr3_nt: TGCGCCAGCGGGACTAGCGGGAGCTCCTACAATGAGCAGTTCTTC
clone_size: NA; v_call: TRBV7-4; j_call: TRBJ1-4; d_call: TRBD1; cdr3_length: 16; cdr3_aa: CASSTPGQSTNEKLFF; cdr3_nt: TGTGCCAGCAGCACTCCGGGACAGTCAACTAATGAAAAACTGTTTTTT
clone_size: few; v_call: TRBV9; j_call: TRBJ1-5; d_call: NA; cdr3_length: 13; cdr3_aa: CASSETGNQPQHF; cdr3_nt: TGTGCCAGCAGCGAGACAGGCAATCAGCCCCAGCATTTT
clone_size: NA; v_call: TRBV4-2; j_call: TRBJ2-1; d_call: TRBD2; cdr3_length: 16; cdr3_aa: CASSQGGTSGDHEQFF; cdr3_nt: TGTGCCAGCAGCCAAGGGGGGACTAGCGGGGATCATGAGCAGTTCTTC
clone_size: NA; v_call: TRBV5-5; j_call: TRBJ2-7; d_call: TRBD2; cdr3_length: 17; cdr3_aa: CASSLDRFELGGYEQYF; cdr3_nt: TGTGCCAGCAGCCTGGACCGGTTTGAGCTGGGGGGGTACGAGCAGTACTTC
clone_size: once; v_call: TRBV7-3; j_call: TRBJ2-5; d_call: NA; cdr3_length: 14; cdr3_aa: CASSLSGRTETQYF; cdr3_nt: TGTGCCAGCAGCTTATCGGGGAGGACAGAGACCCAGTACTTC
clone_size: NA; v_call: TRBV7-2; j_call: TRBJ2-1; d_call: TRBD2; cdr3_length: 15; cdr3_aa: CASSLVASGSNEQFF; cdr3_nt: TGTGCCAGCAGCTTAGTTGCCAGCGGGAGCAATGAGCAGTTCTTC
clone_size: many; v_call: TRBV19; j_call: TRBJ1-1; d_call: NA; cdr3_length: 13; cdr3_aa: CASSIGEGFEAFF; cdr3_nt: TGTGCCAGTAGTATAGGAGAGGGATTTGAAGCTTTCTTT
clone_size: NA; v_call: TRBV7-9; j_call: TRBJ2-3; d_call: NA; cdr3_length: 13; cdr3_aa: CASSNVGPDTQYF; cdr3_nt: TGTGCCAGCAGCAACGTGGGCCCAGATACGCAGTATTTT
clone_size: NA; v_call: TRBV24-1; j_call: TRBJ1-5; d_call: TRBD1; cdr3_length: 14; cdr3_aa: CATSAGGRGQPQHF; cdr3_nt: TGTGCCACCAGTGCAGGCGGCAGGGGGCAGCCCCAGCATTTT
clone_size: NA; v_call: TRBV2; j_call: TRBJ2-1; d_call: NA; cdr3_length: 16; cdr3_aa: CASSEALLGQFNEQFF; cdr3_nt: TGTGCCAGCAGTGAAGCGCTTCTAGGACAGTTTAATGAGCAGTTCTTC
clone_size: NA; v_call: TRBV4-2; j_call: TRBJ2-7; d_call: NA; cdr3_length: 14; cdr3_aa: CASSQDALTYEQYF; cdr3_nt: TGTGCCAGCAGCCAAGATGCCTTAACCTACGAGCAGTACTTC
clone_size: few; v_call: TRBV5-1; j_call: TRBJ2-7; d_call: NA; cdr3_length: 15; cdr3_aa: CASSLVAGFPYEQYF; cdr3_nt: TGCGCCAGCAGCTTGGTCGCGGGGTTCCCCTACGAGCAGTACTTC